This T cell receptor beta chain was documented in a study of shared clonotypes between healthy human individuals. Terminally differentiated effector memory CD45RA+ cells were left out of the naive CD8 fraction, which was CD45RO-negative and positively selected for CCR7. TCRdb's table, derived via immunoSEQ multiplex PCR, lists solely in-frame clones and lacks some. The data contain around 2,000,000 clones, 85% to 95% of them singletons. From germline, CDR1 is SGHTA and CDR2 FQGTGA. V shed 5 bases and J 4 bases; nucleotides not matched to a gene: 17. CDR3 length: 20 residues. The chain has TRBV7-3 and TRBJ2-3; 14 nucleotides align to TRBD2. What was sequenced was naive CD8+ T cells sorted from blood. This TCR was sampled from a man between 18 and 35 years old in good health. DNA of the CDR3: TGTGCCAGCAGCCCCGGGACTAGCGGGGGAAGTTATGTGTTAGCAGATACGCAGTATTTT. It yields the protein CASSPGTSGGSYVLADTQYF.